Sequencing of this T cell receptor (beta chain) was carried out in a study of shared clonotypes between healthy human individuals. At the level of the study: Aged 18 to 49, the donors were two women and three men. General study results and limits: Against clonotypes common to all four donors, non-shared ones had lower generation probabilities.

V dropped 8 bases and J dropped 3; count of bases not matched to a gene: 5. The CDR3 is 13 residues long. Germline CDR1 is PRHDT and CDR2 is FYEKMQ (reference sequence). Terminally differentiated effector memory CD45RA+ cells were excluded from the naive CD8 cells, which were CD45RO-negative and positively selected for CCR7. Free of recent acute infections or vaccinations, the donors were healthy HIV-negative adults. With respect to this clone: Its antigen is not known.

The table came from immunoSEQ multiplex PCR; TCRdb's copy has only in-frame clones and leaves some out. The data show about 2 million clones, approximately 94% seen once. The sequenced material came from naive CD8+ T cells sorted from blood. This TCR derives from a man aged 18-30 years in good health. This chain links TRBV13 with TRBJ1-1, with 8 bases that match TRBD1. In nucleotides, the CDR3 is TGTGCCAGCTCAACAGGGGGGTACACTGAAGCTTTCTTT. Its translation is CASSTGGYTEAFF.